The 10 T cell receptor beta chains below come from one sample, sequenced in a study of blood T cell repertoires in COVID-19. Generated by immunoSEQ multiplex PCR, the TCRdb table keeps only in-frame clones and is missing some. The sample lists fewer than 110,000 clones, roughly nine tenths occurring once. The sequencing sample was made of peripheral blood. All receptors come from a man in his forties with active or convalescent COVID-19.

V and J are TRBV7-6 and TRBJ1-2; tentatively, D is TRBD1 (6 bases). V lost 5 bases and J lost 0, with 19 bases in between. Germline CDR1 is SGHVS and CDR2 is FNYEAQ. CDR3 length: 17 amino acids. CDR3 sequence (DNA): TGTGCCAGCAGCCTCCCCGGACAGAGGTCAGCTAACTATGGCTACACCTTC. It translates to CASSLPGQRSANYGYTF.

This clone was found once. The rearrangement uses TRBV9 and TRBJ1-1; 9 nucleotides match TRBD1. Unmatched junction bases numbered 2, after V lost 2 bases and J lost 0 bases. Germline V gives CDR1 SGDLS, CDR2 YYNGEE. The CDR3 consists of 15 residues. CDR3 bases: TGTGCCAGCAGCGTCCGGACAGGGGTGAACACTGAAGCTTTCTTT. This translates into CASSVRTGVNTEAFF.

The count of this clone is one. V usage is TRBV12-5 and J usage is TRBJ1-1; no definite D call. CDR3 length: 13 residues. Germline values: CDR1 LGHNT, CDR2 FRNRAP. Trimming shortened V by 6 bases and J by 1 base, and 9 bases separated the two germline ends. This CDR3 reads CASGRAGNTEAFF. CDR3 sequence (DNA): TGTGCTAGTGGCAGAGCAGGGAACACTGAAGCTTTCTTT.

The chain couples TRBV28 to TRBJ1-3, with D uncertain. The germline gives CDR1 MDHEN, CDR2 SYDVKM. V was trimmed by 6 bases and J by 3 bases, leaving 12 bases between them. The CDR3 length is 14 residues. The CDR3 sequence: CASSHGPFGNTIYF. CDR3 coding DNA: TGTGCCAGCAGCCACGGTCCCTTTGGAAACACCATATATTTT.

The V and J genes are TRBV28 and TRBJ1-6; D not resolved. Germline lookup yields CDR1 MDHEN and CDR2 SYDVKM. Trimming took 3 bases from V and 2 from J, leaving 11 bases between them. The CDR3 loop spans 16 amino acids. CDR3 residues: CASSLPQATYNSPLHF. For the CDR3, the DNA is TGTGCCAGCAGTTTGCCGCAGGCCACCTATAATTCACCCCTCCACTTT.

The rearrangement links TRBV30 to TRBJ2-5; TRBD2 is a possible D gene (5 bases). This CDR3 spans 14 amino acids. Per germline, CDR1 GTSNPN and CDR2 SVGIG (reference sequence). The germline V and J ends were trimmed by 2 bases and 0 bases, with 10 bases remaining between them. This CDR3 reads CAWSTGEYQETQYF. The DNA for the CDR3 is TGTGCCTGGAGTACCGGGGAGTACCAAGAGACCCAGTACTTC.

CDR3 sequence reads: CASSRGTGTDAFF. CDR3 DNA: TGTGCCAGCAGTCGAGGAACAGGAACGGATGCTTTCTTT. The rearrangement uses TRBV27 and TRBJ1-1; D perhaps matches TRBD1 (5 bases). Germline assignment: CDR1 MNHEY and CDR2 SMNVEV (reference sequence). This CDR3 is built from 13 residues. V was cut by 5 bases and J by 11 bases, with 18 bases left in between.

The rearrangement joins TRBV6-5 to TRBJ2-7; 14 bases match TRBD2. The ends lost 7 bases at V and 0 bases at J; junction bases unmatched: 2. The CDR3 covers 15 residues. The germline gives CDR1 MNHEY, CDR2 SVGAGI. CDR3 coding DNA: TGTGCCAGCACGACTAGCGGGAGGGTCTCCTACGAGCAGTACTTC. Translating gives CASTTSGRVSYEQYF.

The CDR3 reads CSVPWAGGYTF. For the CDR3, the DNA is TGCAGCGTCCCATGGGCCGGTGGCTACACCTTC. The chain links TRBV29-1 to TRBJ1-2; no reliable D call. V was clipped by 6 bases and J by 7 bases, with 12 bases between them. The CDR3 is made up of 11 amino acids. CDR1 and CDR2 (germline): SQVTM, ANQGSEA. Full variable domain (missing parts from reference TRBV29-1 and TRBJ1-2): SAVISQKPSRDICQRGTSLTIQCQVDSQVTMMFWYRQQPGQSLTLIATANQGSEATYESGFVIDKFPISRPNLTFSTLTVSNMSPEDSSIYLCSVPWAGGYTFGSGTRLTVV.

The V and J genes are TRBV6-5 and TRBJ2-7; 8 bases fit TRBD1. CDR3 length equals 14 residues. V was clipped by 4 bases and J by 5 bases; unmatched bases: 7. CDR1 MNHEY and CDR2 SVGAGI come from the germline V gene. The CDR3 protein is CASSSFTGGDEQYF. The DNA for the CDR3 is TGTGCCAGCAGTTCCTTCACAGGGGGTGACGAGCAGTACTTC.